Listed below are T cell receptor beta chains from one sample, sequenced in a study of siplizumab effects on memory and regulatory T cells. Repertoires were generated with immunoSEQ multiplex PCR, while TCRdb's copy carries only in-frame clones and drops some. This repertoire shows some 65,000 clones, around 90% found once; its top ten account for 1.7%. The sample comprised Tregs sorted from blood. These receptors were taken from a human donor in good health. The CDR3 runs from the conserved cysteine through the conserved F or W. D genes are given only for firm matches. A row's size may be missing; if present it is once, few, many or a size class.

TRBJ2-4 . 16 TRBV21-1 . CASSKYGSKAKNIQYF TGTGCCAGCAGCAAATATGGGAGTAAAGCCAAAAACATTCAGTACTTC
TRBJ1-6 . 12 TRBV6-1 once CASRVLDSPLHF TGTGCCAGCAGAGTTTTGGATTCACCCCTCCACTTT
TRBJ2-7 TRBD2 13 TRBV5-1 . CASSREGVYEQYF TGCGCCAGCAGCCGGGAGGGTGTGTACGAGCAGTACTTC
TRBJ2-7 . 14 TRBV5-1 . CASSLSGSSYEQYF TGCGCCAGCAGCTTGTCAGGAAGCTCCTACGAGCAGTACTTC
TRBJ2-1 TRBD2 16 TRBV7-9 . CASSISGRALNNEQFF TGTGCCAGCAGCATAAGCGGGAGGGCTCTTAACAATGAGCAGTTCTTC
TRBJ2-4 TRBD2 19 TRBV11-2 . CASSLEGLAGPRDKNIQYF TGTGCCAGCAGCTTAGAGGGACTAGCGGGGCCTAGGGACAAAAACATTCAGTACTTC
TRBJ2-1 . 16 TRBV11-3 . CASSLALGAKYNEQFF TGTGCCAGCAGCTTAGCCCTGGGGGCCAAATACAATGAGCAGTTCTTC
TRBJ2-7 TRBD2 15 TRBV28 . CASSLWASGRYEQYF TGTGCCAGCAGTTTATGGGCTAGCGGGAGGTACGAGCAGTACTTC
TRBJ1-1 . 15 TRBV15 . CATSREAVMNTEAFF TGTGCCACCAGCAGAGAGGCGGTAATGAACACTGAAGCTTTCTTT
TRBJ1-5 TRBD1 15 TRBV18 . CASSLGQARNQPQHF TGTGCCAGCTCATTGGGACAGGCTCGCAATCAGCCCCAGCATTTT
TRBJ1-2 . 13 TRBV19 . CASTPPGQDGYTF TGTGCCAGTACCCCACCGGGGCAGGATGGCTACACCTTC
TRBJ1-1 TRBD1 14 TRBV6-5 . CASSYSNRGSEAFF TGTGCCAGCAGTTACTCGAACAGGGGGTCTGAAGCTTTCTTT
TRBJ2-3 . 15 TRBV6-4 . CASSDGGRGTDTQYF TGTGCCAGCAGTGACGGGGGACGGGGGACAGATACGCAGTATTTT
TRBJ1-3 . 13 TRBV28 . CASNRVSGNTIYF TGTGCCAGCAATAGGGTCTCTGGAAACACCATATATTTT
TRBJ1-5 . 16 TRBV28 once CASSRIDSGFNQPQHF TGTGCCAGCAGTCGAATCGACAGTGGCTTCAATCAGCCCCAGCATTTT
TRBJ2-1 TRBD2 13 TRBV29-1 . CSGSGRIYNEQFF TGCAGCGGTAGCGGGAGGATCTACAATGAGCAGTTCTTC
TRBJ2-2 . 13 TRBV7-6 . CASSLEFTGELFF TGTGCCAGCAGCTTAGAGTTTACCGGGGAGCTGTTTTTT
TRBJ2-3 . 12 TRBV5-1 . CASSPERLTQYF TGCGCCAGCAGCCCGGAGCGGTTAACGCAGTATTTT
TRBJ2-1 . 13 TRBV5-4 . CATGLDGVDEQFF TGTGCCACCGGTCTGGACGGAGTCGATGAGCAGTTCTTC
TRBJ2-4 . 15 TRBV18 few CASSPPGDNKNIQYF TGTGCCAGCTCACCTCCCGGGGATAACAAAAACATTCAGTACTTC
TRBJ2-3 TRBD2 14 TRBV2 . CASKLREGTDTQYF TGTGCCAGCAAGTTGCGGGAGGGCACAGATACGCAGTATTTT
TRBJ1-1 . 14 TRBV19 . CASRVRGVGTEAFF TGTGCCAGTAGAGTTCGCGGGGTGGGCACTGAAGCTTTCTTT
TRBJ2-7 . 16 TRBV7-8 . CASSLEGRAGGYEQYF TGTGCCAGCAGCTTAGAGGGAAGGGCCGGGGGTTACGAGCAGTACTTC
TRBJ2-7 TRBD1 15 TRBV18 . CASSPRGTGGREQYF TGTGCCAGCTCACCGCGAGGGACAGGGGGCCGGGAGCAGTACTTC
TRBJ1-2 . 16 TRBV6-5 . CASSYSLAVTDGGYTF TGTGCCAGCAGTTACTCGCTTGCTGTAACGGACGGCGGCTACACCTTC
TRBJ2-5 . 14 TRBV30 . CAWSVRYQTETQYF TGTGCCTGGAGTGTAAGGTACCAAACAGAGACCCAGTACTTC
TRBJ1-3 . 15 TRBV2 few CASSPRRSSGNTIYF TGTGCCAGCAGTCCACGACGGAGCTCTGGAAACACCATATATTTT
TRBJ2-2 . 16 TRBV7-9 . CASSLARHRNTGELFF TGTGCCAGCAGCTTAGCGAGGCACAGAAACACCGGGGAGCTGTTTTTT
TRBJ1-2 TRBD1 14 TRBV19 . CASSRPGQDYGYTF TGTGCCAGTAGCCGACCGGGACAGGACTATGGCTACACCTTC
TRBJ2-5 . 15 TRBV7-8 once CASSTSGRLAETQYF TGTGCCAGCAGCACTAGTGGAAGGCTGGCAGAGACCCAGTACTTC
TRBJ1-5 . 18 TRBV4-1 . CASSQMFAGARGDQPQHF TGCGCCAGCAGCCAAATGTTTGCGGGGGCGCGGGGGGATCAGCCCCAGCATTTT
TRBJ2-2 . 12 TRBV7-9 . CASSWNTGELFF TGTGCCAGCAGCTGGAACACCGGGGAGCTGTTTTTT
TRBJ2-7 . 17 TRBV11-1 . CASSFGGLTGLTYEQYF TGTGCCAGCAGCTTTGGTGGCCTCACGGGACTGACTTACGAGCAGTACTTC
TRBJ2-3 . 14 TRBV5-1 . CASSLGASTDTQYF TGCGCCAGCAGCTTGGGGGCTAGCACAGATACGCAGTATTTT
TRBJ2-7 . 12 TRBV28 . CASSLGTYEQYF TGTGCCAGCAGTTTAGGGACCTACGAGCAGTACTTC
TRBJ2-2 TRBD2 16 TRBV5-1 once CASSLDLAGSLGELFF TGCGCCAGCAGCTTGGATCTAGCGGGATCCCTCGGGGAGCTGTTTTTT
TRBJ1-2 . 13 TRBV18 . CASSLQGSYGYTF TGTGCCAGCTCACTTCAGGGGAGCTATGGCTACACCTTC
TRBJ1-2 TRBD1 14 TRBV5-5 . CASSRATGGDGYTF TGTGCCAGCAGCCGGGCGACAGGGGGCGACGGCTACACCTTC
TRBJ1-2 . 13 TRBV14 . CASSQGPGGGYTF TGTGCCAGCAGCCAAGGTCCGGGCGGTGGCTACACCTTC
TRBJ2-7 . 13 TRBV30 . CAWSGAVFYEQYF TGTGCCTGGAGTGGGGCAGTCTTCTACGAGCAGTACTTC
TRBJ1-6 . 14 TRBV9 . CASSVSGPEAPLHF TGTGCCAGCAGCGTGTCCGGGCCGGAGGCACCCCTCCACTTT